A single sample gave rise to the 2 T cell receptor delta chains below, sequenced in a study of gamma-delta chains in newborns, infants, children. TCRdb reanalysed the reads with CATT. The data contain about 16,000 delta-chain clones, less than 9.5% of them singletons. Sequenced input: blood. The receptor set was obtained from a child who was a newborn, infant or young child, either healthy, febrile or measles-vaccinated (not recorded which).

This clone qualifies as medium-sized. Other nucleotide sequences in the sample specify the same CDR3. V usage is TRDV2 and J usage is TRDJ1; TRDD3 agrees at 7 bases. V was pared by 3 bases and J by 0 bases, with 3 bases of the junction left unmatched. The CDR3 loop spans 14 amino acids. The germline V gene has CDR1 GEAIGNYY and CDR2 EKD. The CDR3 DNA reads TGTGCCTGTGACCCCCTGGGGGACACCGATAAACTCATCTTT. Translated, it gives CACDPLGDTDKLIF.

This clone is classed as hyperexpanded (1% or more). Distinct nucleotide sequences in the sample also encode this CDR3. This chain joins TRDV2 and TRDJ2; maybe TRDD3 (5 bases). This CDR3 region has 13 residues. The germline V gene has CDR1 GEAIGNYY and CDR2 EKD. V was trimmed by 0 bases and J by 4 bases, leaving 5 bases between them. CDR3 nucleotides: TGTGCCTGTGACACCTGGGGGACAGCACAACTCTTCTTT. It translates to CACDTWGTAQLFF.